This TCR beta chain was documented in a study of cytomegalovirus exposure and HLA in healthy donors. The ends lost 2 bases at V and 8 bases at J; junction bases unmatched: 6. The V gene's germline CDR1 is MNHEY and CDR2 SVGAGI. The CDR3 is 14 residues long. Using immunoSEQ multiplex PCR, the repertoire was profiled, and TCRdb retains in-frame clones only, with some absent. The data show more than 55,000 clones, about nine tenths seen once. The material sequenced was PBMCs. The chain recombines TRBV6-5 with TRBJ1-2; 9 nucleotides match TRBD1. The clonotype originates from a man aged 18 to 35 in good health and CMV-seronegative. The CDR3 sequence is CASSYVQGARGYTF. CDR3 DNA: TGTGCCAGCAGTTACGTACAGGGGGCGCGGGGCTACACCTTC.